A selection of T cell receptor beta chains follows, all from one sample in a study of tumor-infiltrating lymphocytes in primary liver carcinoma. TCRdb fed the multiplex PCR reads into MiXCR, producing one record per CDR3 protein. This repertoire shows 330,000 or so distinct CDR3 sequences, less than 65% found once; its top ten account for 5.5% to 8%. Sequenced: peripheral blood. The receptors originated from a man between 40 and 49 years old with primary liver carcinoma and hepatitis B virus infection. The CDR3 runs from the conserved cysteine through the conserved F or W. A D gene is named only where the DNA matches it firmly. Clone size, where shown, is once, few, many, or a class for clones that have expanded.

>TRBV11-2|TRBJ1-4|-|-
TGTGCCAGCAGCTCATTACTGGGTCAAAAAGTGTTTTTT
CASSSLLGQKVFF
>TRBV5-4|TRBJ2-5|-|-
TGTGCCAGCAGCACCCCTGTCAGCGAAGAGACCCAGTACTTC
CASSTPVSEETQYF
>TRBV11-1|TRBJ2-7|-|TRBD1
TGTGCCAGCAGGTCCACAGGGGTTCGCGATCAGTACTTC
CASRSTGVRDQYF
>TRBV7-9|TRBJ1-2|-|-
TGTGCCAGCAGCTTCCCGGACTCGCGAGGCTACACCTTC
CASSFPDSRGYTF
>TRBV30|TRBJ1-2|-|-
TGTGCCTCAACTGGGGTTTGGTGGGACTATGGCTACACCTTC
CASTGVWWDYGYTF
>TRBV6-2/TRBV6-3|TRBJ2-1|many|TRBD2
TGTGCCAGCAGTTGGGGAAGCGGGAGTGGGAATGAGCAGTTCTTC
CASSWGSGSGNEQFF
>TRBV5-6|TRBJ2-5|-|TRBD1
TGTGCCAGCAGCTTGTTGGGACAGGGGGCGCGTCGTCAGGAGACCCAGTACTTC
CASSLLGQGARRQETQYF
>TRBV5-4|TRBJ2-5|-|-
TGTGCCAGCAGCTCGGCTACGGCAATCGGCCAAGAGACCCAGTACTTC
CASSSATAIGQETQYF
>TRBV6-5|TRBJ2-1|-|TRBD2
TGTGCCAGCAGCTACTCTCTGACTAGCGGGAGGGCCTACTACAATGAGCAGTTCTTC
CASSYSLTSGRAYYNEQFF
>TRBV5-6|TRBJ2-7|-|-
TGTGCCAGCAGCTTGCCTAGCGAGGACGAGCGGTACTTC
CASSLPSEDERYF
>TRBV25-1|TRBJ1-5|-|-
TGTGCCAGCAGTGAAGGAGGAGGGGGTGGCAATCAGCCCCAGCATTTT
CASSEGGGGGNQPQHF
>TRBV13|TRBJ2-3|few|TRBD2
TGTGCCAGCAGCCCTTCCGGGACTAGCGCGTTAGCAGATACGCAGTATTTT
CASSPSGTSALADTQYF
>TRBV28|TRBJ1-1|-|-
TGTGCCAGCAGCCGCGGGCTCCCGAACACTGAAGCTTTCTTT
CASSRGLPNTEAFF
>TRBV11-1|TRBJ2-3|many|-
TGTGCCAGCAGCGACAGGTACCGAGGGGATACGCAGTATTTT
CASSDRYRGDTQYF
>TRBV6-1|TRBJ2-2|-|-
TGTGCCAGCAGGCGGGACCATCTAACCGGGGAGCTGCTTTTT
CASRRDHLTGELLF
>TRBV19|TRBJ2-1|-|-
TGTGCCAGTAGTATAGACCACTCGAGTAATGAGCAGTTCTTC
CASSIDHSSNEQFF
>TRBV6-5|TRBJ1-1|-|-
TGTGCCAGCAACCCCCCTCCGGGGATAGCCACTGAAGCTTTCTTT
CASNPPPGIATEAFF
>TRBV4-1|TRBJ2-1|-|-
TGTGCCAGCAGCCTAGCGATAGCTGGAGGGTCCTACAATGAGCAGTTCTTC
CASSLAIAGGSYNEQFF
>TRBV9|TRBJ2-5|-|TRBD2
TGTGCCAGCAGTCCCTTAGCGGGAGGGGAGACCCAGTACTTC
CASSPLAGGETQYF
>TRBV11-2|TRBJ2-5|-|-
TGTGCCAGCAGGAAGATCCACCGAGAGACCCAGTACTTC
CASRKIHRETQYF
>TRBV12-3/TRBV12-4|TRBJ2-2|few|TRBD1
TGTGCCAGCAGTCCCCAGGGGGCGAACTTGAACACCGGGGAGCTGTTTTTT
CASSPQGANLNTGELFF
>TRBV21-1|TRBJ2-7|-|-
TGTGCCAGCAGCCCAGGCACACAGGACTACGAGCAGTACTTC
CASSPGTQDYEQYF
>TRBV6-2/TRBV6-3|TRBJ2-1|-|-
TGTGCCAGCAGTTACTTCTCAAAGCGTGAGGTGTTCAATGAGCAGTTCTTC
CASSYFSKREVFNEQFF
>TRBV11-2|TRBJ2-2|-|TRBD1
TGTGCCAGCGGCTCCGGGGACAGTAACACCGGGGAGCTGTTTTTT
CASGSGDSNTGELFF
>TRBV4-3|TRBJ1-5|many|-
TGCGCCAGCAGCCAAGATGGGGGGGCTGGCAATCAGCCCCAGCATTTT
CASSQDGGAGNQPQHF
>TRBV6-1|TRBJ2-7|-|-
TGTGCCAGCAGTGAAGCCCCTAATTCCTACGAGCAGTACTTC
CASSEAPNSYEQYF
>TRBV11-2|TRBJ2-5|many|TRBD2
TGTGCCAGCAGCTTCCCCGGACTAGCCCAAGAGACCCAGTACTTC
CASSFPGLAQETQYF
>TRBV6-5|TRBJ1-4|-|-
TGTGCCAGCACCCTGATCTTACTGTGGGGGTCAACTAATGAAAAACTGTTTTTT
CASTLILLWGSTNEKLFF
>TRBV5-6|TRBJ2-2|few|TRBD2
TGTGCCAGCAGCTTCCCGTCGGGAGGGGACACCGGGGAGCTGTTTTTT
CASSFPSGGDTGELFF
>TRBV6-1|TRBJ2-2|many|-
TGTGCCAGCAGTGGGAGGACAGACACCGGGGAGCTGTTTTTT
CASSGRTDTGELFF
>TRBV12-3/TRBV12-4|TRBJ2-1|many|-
TGTGCCAGCAGTTTGTGGGCTAGCGCTTACAATGAGCAGTTCTTC
CASSLWASAYNEQFF
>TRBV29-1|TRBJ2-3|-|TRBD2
TGCAACGTTGGGACTAGAGTGGATACGCATTATTTT
CNVGTRVDTHYF
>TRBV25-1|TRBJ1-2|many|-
TGTGCCAGCAGTGAAACAGGGATCCGGGGCTACACCTTC
CASSETGIRGYTF
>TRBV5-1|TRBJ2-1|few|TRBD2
TGCGCCAGCAGCCATCGGACTAGCGAAGATGAGCAGTTCTTC
CASSHRTSEDEQFF
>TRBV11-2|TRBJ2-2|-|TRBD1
TGTGCCAGCAGCCTTCGCCGGACAGGGAACACCGGGGAGCTGTTGTTT
CASSLRRTGNTGELLF
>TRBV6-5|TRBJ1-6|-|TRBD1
TGTGCCAGCAGGCACAGGGGGGTGGATAATTTACCCCTCCACTTT
CASRHRGVDNLPLHF
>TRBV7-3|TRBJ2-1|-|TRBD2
TGTGCCAGCAGCCGCACTAGCGGGGGATACAATGAGCAGTTCTTC
CASSRTSGGYNEQFF
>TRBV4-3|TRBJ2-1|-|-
TGTGCCAACAGCCAAGATCGGGCTAGTTCCAATGAGCAGTTCTTC
CANSQDRASSNEQFF
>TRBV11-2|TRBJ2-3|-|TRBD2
TGTGCCGGCACCCGGAGGCCTAGCGGGATAGATGGAGATACGCATTATTTT
CAGTRRPSGIDGDTHYF
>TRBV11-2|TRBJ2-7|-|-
TGTGCCGGCAGCTTAAATTCCTACGAGCAGTACTTC
CAGSLNSYEQYF
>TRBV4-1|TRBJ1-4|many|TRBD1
TGCGCCAGCAGCCCACTCGGACAGGATAATGAAAAACTGTTTTTT
CASSPLGQDNEKLFF
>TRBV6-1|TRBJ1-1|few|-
TGTGCCAGCACACCCACCCAAGGGGGAGGGGGAGGCACTGGAGCTTTCTTT
CASTPTQGGGGGTGAFF
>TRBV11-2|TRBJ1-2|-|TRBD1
TGTGCCAGCAGCTCTCTCGGACAGGGGGTGCGTGACTACACCTTC
CASSSLGQGVRDYTF
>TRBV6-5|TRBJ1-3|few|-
TGTGCCAGCAGTTTAGAACAGCAGGGAAACACCATATATTTT
CASSLEQQGNTIYF
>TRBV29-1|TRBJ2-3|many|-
TGCAGCGTTGGGAAAATAGGGAGCACAGATACGCAGTATTTT
CSVGKIGSTDTQYF
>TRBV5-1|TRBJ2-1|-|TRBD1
TGCGCCAGCCGGTCAGGGGGCTACAATGAGCAGTTCTTC
CASRSGGYNEQFF